Shown below are 19 T cell receptor beta chains from a single sample sequenced in a study of T cell responses to AZD1222 COVID-19 vaccine. TCRdb keeps only in-frame clones here, not all; method: immunoSEQ multiplex PCR. The data show around 91,000 clones, 70% to 90% seen once. The starting material was peripheral blood, obtained on day 0 of AZD1222 vaccination. These TCRs come from an adult in good health.

The chain is built from TRBV21-1 and TRBJ2-1; the D call in the table, TRBD1, was not verified against the DNA. TRBV21-1 corresponds to a pseudogene. The CDR3 is made up of 12 amino acids. The CDR3 region has the DNA TGTGCCAGCAGCAAAGAAGGGGGAGAGCAGTTCTTC. Its translation is CASSKEGGEQFF.

The J gene is TRBJ1-1, the V gene TRBV27; 8 nucleotides align to TRBD1. Germline V CDR1 and CDR2: MNHEY, SMNVEV (reference sequence). CDR3 size: 12 residues. Trimming took 8 bases from V and 5 from J; bases not matched to a gene: 4. CDR3 in amino acids: CASRQGRTEAFF. The CDR3 coding sequence is TGTGCCAGCCGACAGGGGAGAACTGAAGCTTTCTTT.

The gene calls are TRBV6-5 and TRBJ2-3; D is uncertain. This CDR3 contains 13 residues. The germline V gene has CDR1 MNHEY and CDR2 SVGAGI. V dropped 7 bases and J dropped 1 base, with 9 bases sitting between them. This CDR3 reads CASTVLGTDTQYF. The CDR3 DNA is TGTGCCAGCACCGTCCTAGGCACAGATACGCAGTATTTT.

Note on this clone: Within the sample, other DNA sequences also encode this same CDR3. The chain recombines TRBV28 with TRBJ1-5; 7 bases are shared with TRBD1. The CDR3 runs 14 residues. Trimming took 6 bases from V and 1 from J; bases not matched to a gene: 3. Germline CDR1 reads MDHEN; CDR2 reads SYDVKM. Written as DNA, the CDR3 is TGTGCCAGCAGCCCAGGGGGAAGCAATCAGCCCCAGCATTTT. Its translation: CASSPGGSNQPQHF.

The J gene is TRBJ2-4, the V gene TRBV6-2 or TRBV6-3; TRBD1 or TRBD2 may be the D gene (6 bases each). The V gene's germline CDR1 is MNHEY and CDR2 SVGEGT. The V end was cut by 2 bases, the J end by 9 bases, with 11 bases between. CDR3 length equals 13 residues. The CDR3 reads CASSYSEGGIQYF. The CDR3 bases are TGTGCCAGCAGTTACAGTGAGGGGGGCATTCAGTACTTC.

This rearrangement joins TRBV28 to TRBJ1-4, with 7 bases lining up with TRBD1. Germline V gene lookup returns CDR1 MDHEN and CDR2 SYDVKM. The trim removed 1 base at V and 0 bases at J, leaving 5 bases unmatched. The CDR3 is 17 residues long. The CDR3 loop is CASSLLGRGTTNEKLFF. The CDR3 bases are TGTGCCAGCAGTTTATTGGGCAGGGGGACAACTAATGAAAAACTGTTTTTT. The full variable domain, rest sourced from reference TRBV28 and TRBJ1-4, is DVKVTQSSRYLVKRTGEKVFLECVQDMDHENMFWYRQDPGLGLRLIYFSYDVKMKEKGDIPEGYSVSREKKERFSLILESASTNQTSMYLCASSLLGRGTTNEKLFFGSGTQLSVL.

Only one count was recorded for this clone. J is TRBJ1-3 and V is TRBV9; D is perhaps TRBD1 (6 bases). The CDR3 extends over 17 amino acids. The ends were cut back, 3 bases at V and 0 bases at J, with 16 bases in the middle. Germline V lookup: CDR1 SGDLS, CDR2 YYNGEE. CDR3 sequence: CASSAVGGGGSGNTIYF. For the CDR3, the DNA is TGTGCCAGCAGCGCAGTAGGTGGAGGGGGCTCTGGAAACACCATATATTTT. Full variable domain (rest looked up from reference TRBV9 and TRBJ1-3): DSGVTQTPKHLITATGQRVTLRCSPRSGDLSVYWYQQSLDQGLQFLIQYYNGEERAKGNILERFSAQQFPDLHSELNLSSLELGDSALYFCASSAVGGGGSGNTIYFGEGSWLTVV.

This rearrangement joins TRBV20-1 to TRBJ2-1; D remains unclear. Germline CDR1 reads DFQATT; CDR2 reads SNEGSKA (reference sequence). Between the trimmed V and J ends, which lost 5 bases and 8 bases, there was a span of 10 bases. This CDR3 region has 11 residues. CDR3 nucleotide sequence: TGCAGTGCTGCGGATTATCATGAGCAGTTCTTC. This translates into CSAADYHEQFF.

The chain has TRBV9 and TRBJ1-1, with unresolved D. The CDR3 is 13 residues long. The germline V gene has CDR1 SGDLS and CDR2 YYNGEE. The ends were cut back, 7 bases at V and 1 base at J, with 11 bases in the middle. CDR3 residues: CASGGQTNTEAFF. The CDR3 bases are TGTGCCAGCGGTGGGCAAACGAACACTGAAGCTTTCTTT.

The chain recombines TRBV10-3 with TRBJ2-1, with TRBD2 as a possible D gene (5 bases). The V end lost 3 bases, the J end lost 6 bases, and 12 bases lay between the germline ends. This CDR3 has 14 amino acids. Germline lookup yields CDR1 ENHRY and CDR2 SYGVKD. This chain's CDR3 is CAISDPGLSNEQFF. The CDR3 nucleotides read TGTGCCATCAGTGACCCCGGACTCTCCAATGAGCAGTTCTTC.

The chain links TRBV25-1 to TRBJ1-1, with D possibly being TRBD1 (6 bases). Deletions cut 4 bases from V and 11 bases from J, with 11 bases between. The germline CDR1 and CDR2 sequences are MGHDK and SYGVNS. This CDR3 is built from 11 residues. CDR3 residues: CASSAGTRAFF. CDR3 DNA: TGTGCCAGCAGTGCCGGGACACGGGCTTTCTTT.

The rearrangement links TRBV6-5 to TRBJ1-4, with 7 nucleotides matching TRBD1. Germline CDR1 is MNHEY and CDR2 is SVGAGI. The CDR3 totals 14 residues. The V segment lost 6 bases and the J segment 7 bases; nucleotides outside the gene matches: 8. The CDR3 nucleotides are TGTGCCAGCAGAGCCGGGACAGCCAGTGAAAAACTGTTTTTT. Protein product: CASRAGTASEKLFF.

V is TRBV7-9 and J is TRBJ1-5; D possibly corresponds to TRBD1 (6 bases). Germline CDR1 SEHNR, CDR2 FQNEAQ (reference sequence). The CDR3 is 13 residues long. V lost 1 base, J lost 6 bases, and 7 bases lay in between. CDR3 residues: CASSLGGPQPQHF. DNA for the CDR3: TGTGCCAGCAGCTTAGGGGGGCCTCAGCCCCAGCATTTT.

The V call is TRBV7-9, the J call TRBJ1-2; a possible D gene is TRBD1 (5 bases). CDR1 is SEHNR, CDR2 FQNEAQ, per germline (reference sequence). Trimming stripped 8 bases from V and 7 bases from J, with 14 bases between. There are 12 residues in the CDR3. The chain's CDR3 is CASAPGQGGYTF. CDR3 sequence (DNA): TGTGCCAGCGCCCCGGGGCAGGGTGGCTACACCTTC.

This clone turned up a few times. The chain couples TRBV4-2 to TRBJ2-3; D is uncertain. Trimming removed 1 base from V and 0 bases from J, with 8 bases in between. CDR3 size: 15 residues. Germline CDR1 LGHNA, CDR2 YNFKEQ. CDR3 sequence: CASSQGVSSTDTQYF. CDR3 in DNA: TGTGCCAGCAGCCAAGGGGTATCTAGCACAGATACGCAGTATTTT.

J is TRBJ1-2 and V is TRBV29-1; possibly TRBD1 for D (6 bases). Looked up from germline, CDR1 is SQVTM and CDR2 is ANQGSEA. The CDR3 has 12 amino acids. V was shortened by 7 bases and J by 0 bases, with 9 bases between the two germline ends. The CDR3 DNA follows: TGCAGCGCGACAGGTTCTAACTATGGCTACACCTTC. This sequence encodes CSATGSNYGYTF.

The chain joins TRBV19 to TRBJ2-7; 7 nucleotides line up with TRBD1. The germline V gene has CDR1 LNHDA and CDR2 SQIVND (reference sequence). Trimming cost V 6 bases and J 0 bases; bases outside gene matches: 5. This CDR3 region has 14 residues. The DNA of the CDR3 is TGTGCCAGTAGGACCGGGACAGCCTCCTACGAGCAGTACTTC. The encoded protein is CASRTGTASYEQYF.

The chain links TRBV19 to TRBJ1-2, with 9 bases lining up with TRBD1. This CDR3 spans 14 amino acids. V was clipped by 9 bases and J by 7 bases; unmatched bases: 12. Germline values: CDR1 LNHDA, CDR2 SQIVND (reference sequence). This CDR3 is CASNARGQGGGYTF. The CDR3 bases are TGTGCCAGCAACGCCAGGGGACAGGGAGGTGGCTACACCTTC.

The chain combines TRBV7-8 with TRBJ1-3; D is uncertain. Trimming shortened V by 2 bases and J by 4 bases, and 9 bases separated the two germline ends. The germline gives CDR1 SGHVS, CDR2 FQNEAQ. There are 14 residues in the CDR3. CDR3 residues: CASSLTGRGNTIYF. CDR3 sequence (DNA): TGTGCCAGCAGCTTAACGGGGAGAGGAAACACCATATATTTT.